A single sample is the source of the 2 T cell receptor beta chains below, sequenced in a study of T cells in Graves' hyperthyroidism and ophthalmopathy. TCR beta CDR3 regions were amplified from RNA transcripts. TCR CDR3 regions were first amplified by RT-PCR with HTBI primers. TCRdb fed the multiplex PCR reads into MiXCR, producing one record per CDR3 protein. The data show 600,000 to 800,000 distinct CDR3 sequences, roughly a third seen once. The sample taken for sequencing was blood. The receptors originated from a woman in her thirties or forties with Graves' hyperthyroidism.

In its sample, this clonotype was seen many times. The chain couples TRBV25-1 to TRBJ2-7, with D perhaps given as TRBD1 or TRBD2 (6 bases each). Trimming cost V 10 bases and J 3 bases, with 16 bases left between them. This CDR3 has 13 residues. CDR1 and CDR2 (germline): MGHDK, SYGVNS. CDR3 protein: CATETGAGYEQYF. Here the CDR3 DNA reads TGTGCCACCGAGACGGGGGCAGGCTACGAGCAGTACTTC.

The sample holds many counts of this clonotype. The rearrangement joins TRBV3-1 to TRBJ1-1; maybe TRBD1 (5 bases). The germline V gene has CDR1 LGHDT and CDR2 YNNKEL (reference sequence). The CDR3 runs 14 residues. Trimming stripped 3 bases from V and 4 bases from J, with 12 bases between. CDR3 amino acids: CASSQGLWTTEAFF. Written as DNA, the CDR3 is TGTGCCAGCAGCCAGGGGCTGTGGACCACTGAAGCTTTCTTT.